This passage covers 7 T cell receptor beta chains from one sample sequenced in a study of T cells in localized non-small cell lung cancer. TCRdb's table, derived via immunoSEQ multiplex PCR, lists solely in-frame clones and lacks some. The table records 75,000 to 80,000 clones, 70% to 90% of them present only once. Sequenced material: peripheral blood, taken before any cancer treatment. Source of these receptors: a female donor at least 60 years old with stage I lung adenocarcinoma.

The rearrangement joins TRBV5-4 to TRBJ1-1, with 7 nucleotides matching TRBD1. Per the germline V gene, CDR1 is SGHNT and CDR2 is YYREEE (reference sequence). This CDR3 has 15 residues. Trimming removed 4 bases from V and 1 base from J; junction bases left unmatched: 7. The CDR3 spells CASSPWTGRNTEAFF. As DNA, the CDR3 is TGTGCCAGCAGCCCCTGGACAGGACGGAACACTGAAGCTTTCTTT.

This rearrangement joins TRBV6-6 to TRBJ1-1; D gene ambiguous. Germline loops: CDR1 MNHNY, CDR2 SVGAGI (reference sequence). V was cut by 7 bases and J by 0 bases, with 9 bases left in between. The CDR3 extends over 13 amino acids. This CDR3 is CASTPALNTEAFF. The CDR3, as DNA: TGTGCCAGCACCCCGGCCCTGAACACTGAAGCTTTCTTT.

The chain combines TRBV5-1 with TRBJ1-1; possible D gene TRBD1, 6 bases. Per germline, CDR1 SGHRS and CDR2 YFSETQ. V was clipped by 3 bases and J by 3 bases, with 9 bases between them. The CDR3 length is 13 residues. The CDR3 region has the DNA TGCGCCAGCAGCTCAAGACAGGACACTGAAGCTTTCTTT. The encoded protein is CASSSRQDTEAFF. The entire variable domain, with the rest obtained from reference TRBV5-1 and TRBJ1-1, is as follows: KAGVTQTPRYLIKTRGQQVTLSCSPISGHRSVSWYQQTPGQGLQFLFEYFSETQRNKGNFPGRFSGRQFSNSRSEMNVSTLELGDSALYLCASSSRQDTEAFFGQGTRLTVV.

This clone was observed a handful of times. The chain carries TRBV19 and TRBJ1-1; D is unresolved. The CDR3 is 13 amino acids. The V gene's germline CDR1 is LNHDA and CDR2 SQIVND (reference sequence). V lost 3 bases to trimming and J lost 6 bases, with 11 bases between them. The CDR3 sequence: CASSMVRGAEAFF. CDR3 DNA sequence: TGTGCCAGTAGTATGGTGCGTGGGGCTGAAGCTTTCTTT.

This chain links TRBV6-5 with TRBJ2-1; 15 nucleotides match TRBD2. Germline lookup yields CDR1 MNHEY and CDR2 SVGAGI. The CDR3 runs to 15 residues. V gave up 7 bases and J gave up 9 bases; unmatched junction bases: 7. The CDR3 DNA sequence: TGTGCCAGCACCTCCTTGGGACTAGCGGGAGGTGAGCAGTTCTTC. It encodes CASTSLGLAGGEQFF.

This clone was picked up a small number of times. The rearrangement uses TRBV30 and TRBJ1-1; no reliable D call. The germline CDR1 and CDR2 sequences are GTSNPN and SVGIG (reference sequence). V was cut by 5 bases and J by 0 bases, with 7 bases left in between. This CDR3 spans 12 amino acids. Here the CDR3 reads CAWAHMNTEAFF. DNA of the CDR3: TGTGCCTGGGCCCATATGAACACTGAAGCTTTCTTT.

CDR3 nucleotides: TGTGCCAGCACACCGGCGGGATCACAAGAGACCCAGTACTTC. It specifies CASTPAGSQETQYF. The V gene is TRBV6-6, the J gene TRBJ2-5, with D perhaps TRBD2 (6 bases). Trimming removed 7 bases at V and 2 bases at J, with 14 bases between. Germline assignment: CDR1 MNHNY and CDR2 SVGAGI (reference sequence). The CDR3 sequence is 14 residues long.